This TCR beta chain came from a study of cytomegalovirus exposure and HLA in healthy donors. About the study: There were just under 400 genotyped donors. Of these, about 86% fell in the genetic ancestry cluster associated with self-reported Caucasian donors.

Germline values: CDR1 SEHNR, CDR2 FQNEAQ (reference sequence). Trimming stripped 5 bases from V and 5 bases from J, with 18 bases between. This CDR3 has 16 amino acids. This clone was picked up a small number of times. The target antigen is unknown. Study-level findings and limits: Reports state that TCR beta sequences accurately predicted most subjects' HLA-A and HLA-B alleles.

It was with 60 Vbeta and 13 Jbeta primers that the PCR ran. Libraries were prepared by immunoSEQ multiplex PCR; TCRdb keeps only in-frame clonotypes and omits some of them. In the table there are around 90,000 clones, roughly 67% of which are singletons. The donors (healthy individuals) were bone marrow donors. The clonotype was recovered from a human donor in good health. V and J are TRBV7-9 and TRBJ1-4; the D gene is possibly TRBD1 (6 bases). The sequenced material came from PBMCs. This CDR3 is CASSKQGASRNEKLFF. In DNA, the CDR3 is TGTGCCAGCAGCAAACAGGGAGCTAGCAGAAATGAAAAACTGTTTTTT.